This T cell receptor beta chain came from a study of T cells in Graves' hyperthyroidism and ophthalmopathy (dated 2019 in TCRdb). With respect to the entire study: Peripheral blood samples were taken at initial diagnosis, before any treatment was given. TCR V-J signatures able to tell the groups apart were searched for in a discovery cohort of some 100 patients, of whom more than 40 had Graves' ophthalmopathy and roughly 58 had stable Graves' hyperthyroidism. Prospective prediction of ophthalmopathy was tested in an independent validation cohort consisting of roughly 20 hyperthyroidism patients and around 17 patients who later progressed to ophthalmopathy. The 100 discovery patients were randomly split 7:3 into training and test sets. In addition, the study compared T-cell repertoires in thyroid tissue and in blood from roughly six Graves' hyperthyroidism patients. Following sampling, methimazole starting at 30 mg daily was given to hyperthyroidism patients, and high-dose intravenous methylprednisolone was given to ophthalmopathy patients. TCR Vbeta CDR3 sequencing of 135 peripheral blood samples (more than 40 ophthalmopathy, some 75 hyperthyroidism and about 17 progressor patients) is reported in the paper. Study-wide findings and limitations: A model built on a 13 V-J signature distinguished ophthalmopathy from stable hyperthyroidism, reaching around 90% sensitivity and 81.08% specificity in cross-validation and 80%/75% in testing. In validation, the model predicted progression to ophthalmopathy a median of roughly six months before onset, with 65% to 71% sensitivity and 72.22% specificity. Most expanded thyroid clonotypes (frequency above 0.001) were also found in blood, which suggests that blood repertoires may mirror thyroid immune responses. Sample size was not statistically predetermined, and investigators were not blinded to group allocation.

The TCR beta CDR3 regions were amplified from the RNA transcripts. The first round of RT-PCR for the TCR CDR3 was performed with the HTBI primer set and the Qiagen OneStep RT-PCR kit. Libraries were constructed in a second round of multiplex PCR, after which size selection and purification were performed. Sequencing of the libraries was done on an Illumina HiSeq2000 using paired-end 100 bp reads. The paper's data handling went like this. SOAPnuke was used to process the raw data, throwing out any read that contained adapters or uncalled bases, had a mean Phred below 15, or lacked an exact constant-primer or identifier match. High-quality paired reads were merged with COPE v1.2.5, and unique nucleotide sequences were defined as clonotypes. MiTCR v1.1 was used to align clonotypes to the IMGT TRBV, TRBD and TRBJ reference segments. Analysis was restricted to V-J combinations with a frequency above 0.0001, which covered roughly 99% of repertoires. The TCS score was defined as the ratio of F50 (clonal expansion) to E x V (chaos), calculated using BLOSUM62-based TCRdist between CDR3 peptides within each V-J. Welch's t-statistics and random forest reduced 514 V-J features to 10 to 15, which were used in a naive Bayes classifier (R e1071). In TCRdb, the public reads were trimmed at Q25 with fastp and aligned with MiXCR, with productive beta chains retained. Each entry merges the rows of one CDR3 protein and shows their most common DNA and genes. The V and J calls reflect TCRdb's pipeline rather than the authors' work. This sample lists 650,000 to 850,000 distinct CDR3 sequences; roughly a sixth were detected once. Jointly, the top ten make up 16% of the sample.

Trimming removed 4 bases from V and 5 bases from J; the gene matches leave 18 bases unexplained. The CDR3 holds 18 amino acids from the cysteine to the phenylalanine. The only DNA kept is the CDR3, 54 bases in frame from the first base. Per the germline V gene (reference sequence), LGHDT is the CDR1 and YNNKEL is the CDR2. Hyperthyroidism patients were newly diagnosed, with disease duration under 2 months, and aged 18 to 65 years. Patients with uncontrolled infections, other autoimmune diseases, pregnancy or lactation were excluded. Clinical symptoms, serum thyroxine and TRAb, thyroid ultrasound, and orbital computed tomography formed the basis for the diagnoses. Blood from progressor patients was collected at the time of first diagnosis with hyperthyroidism, before any ophthalmopathy symptoms had appeared. Ficoll-Paque density gradient centrifugation was used to isolate PBMCs from about 9.4 ml of fresh peripheral blood. Patients classed as progressors first received a Graves' hyperthyroidism diagnosis and then went on to develop ophthalmopathy during follow-up. Trizol reagent was used to extract total RNA, and RNA quality was then checked on an Agilent 2100 Bioanalyzer.

This clonotype was counted at least ten times. Its antigen remains unidentified. No much larger clonotype is one base removed from it; base qualities were not supplied. The sequence was collected from a woman aged 45-60 years with Graves' hyperthyroidism that later progressed to Graves' ophthalmopathy. The material sequenced was blood. The chain employs TRBV3-1 and TRBJ1-1, and 8 bases in between align with TRBD1. The CDR3 protein: CASSLGGLRTGRGTEAFF. The DNA sequence is given as TGTGCCAGCAGCCTTGGCGGTTTAAGGACAGGGAGGGGGACTGAAGCTTTCTTT.